Many counts were recorded for the clone carrying this TCR beta chain. Its antigen is unidentified. Germline loops: CDR1 SNHLY, CDR2 FYNNEI. The CDR3 is made up of 15 amino acids. Trimming cost V 6 bases and J 1 base, with 16 bases left between them. This sample was included in a study of regulatory T cells in long-lasting Graves disease. General study points: Blood alone, not thyroid tissue, was studied.

Specified time point: persistent/refractory GD, antithyroid drugs over 5 years with positive TRAb. With RNA extracted from PBMCs as input, the TCR library was made. Researchers made TCR beta libraries by using iRepertoire HTBI primers and running Arm-PCR on CDR3 regions. TCRdb itself ran the multiplex PCR reads through MiXCR, one entry per CDR3 protein. This table holds about 430,000 distinct CDR3 sequences, around 23% found once. The source was peripheral blood mononuclear cells (PBMCs), collected when the disease was refractory, from a patient treated with antithyroid drugs. This TCR was recovered from a female donor with Graves disease. The chain is built from TRBV2 and TRBJ2-7, with D maybe TRBD2 (5 bases). CDR3: CASSPSWFLSYEQYF. CDR3 sequence (DNA): TGTGCCAGCAGCCCTAGCTGGTTTCTGTCCTACGAGCAGTACTTC.